Each of the 11 T cell receptor beta chains below was sequenced from the same sample in a study of naive and memory T cell subsets. The beta constant-region primer was an equimolar mix of two oligonucleotides covering TRBC1 and TRBC2. TCRdb ran MiXCR on the UMI-ligation and nested PCR reads and lists one entry per CDR3 protein. The sample has approximately 89,000 distinct CDR3 sequences, roughly 7% seen once. The sample was central memory CD4+ T cells from blood. The source is a human donor in good health.

This clonotype was counted ten times or more. The CDR3 coding sequence is TGCAGTGCCAAGTTCGGGACGATGAACACTGAAGCTTTCTTT. Encoded protein: CSAKFGTMNTEAFF. The rearrangement links TRBV20-1 to TRBJ1-1; D perhaps matches TRBD1 (5 bases). This CDR3 contains 14 residues. Germline values: CDR1 DFQATT, CDR2 SNEGSKA (reference sequence). The V and J ends lost 6 bases and 0 bases respectively, with 14 bases between them.

This clonotype showed up many times. The chain employs TRBV4-3 and TRBJ2-7; 10 bases are a match to TRBD1. Germline V gene lookup returns CDR1 LGHNA and CDR2 YSLEER. J gave up 2 bases and V 1 base, and 2 bases lay outside the gene matches. The CDR3 runs 15 residues. CDR3 protein: CASSQGDRGTYEQYF. DNA for the CDR3: TGCGCCAGCAGCCAAGGGGACAGGGGTACCTACGAGCAGTACTTC.

The J gene is TRBJ1-6, the V gene TRBV5-4; D perhaps matches TRBD1 (6 bases). V was shortened by 3 bases and J by 0 bases, with 7 bases between the two germline ends. CDR1 and CDR2 from the germline V gene are SGHNT and YYREEE (reference sequence). The CDR3 is made up of 15 amino acids. The CDR3 DNA is TGTGCCAGCAGCTCGGACAGCTCCTATAATTCACCCCTCCACTTT. This codes for CASSSDSSYNSPLHF.

This clonotype showed up just a few times. This chain connects TRBV11-2 to TRBJ2-1; 7 bases match TRBD1. In germline, CDR1 is SGHAT, CDR2 FQNNGV. The CDR3 is 15 residues long. After removal of 5 bases from V and 0 bases from J, the junction contained 4 bases not matched to a gene. The CDR3 loop is CASSPGTASYNEQFF. Here the CDR3 DNA reads TGTGCCAGCAGCCCCGGGACAGCCTCCTACAATGAGCAGTTCTTC. The variable domain in full, with the rest retrieved from reference TRBV11-2 and TRBJ2-1, is EAGVAQSPRYKIIEKRQSVAFWCNPISGHATLYWYQQILGQGPKLLIQFQNNGVVDDSQLPKDRFSAERLKGVDSTLKIQPAKLEDSAVYLCASSPGTASYNEQFFGPGTRLTVL.

A few counts support this clonotype. The rearrangement joins TRBV12-3 or TRBV12-4 to TRBJ2-5; D assignment may be TRBD1 or TRBD2 (6 bases each). Trimming left V 8 bases short and J 0 bases short, with 10 bases between. CDR3 length equals 13 residues. CDR3 bases: TGTGCCAGCCTAGGGGGGTACCAAGAGACCCAGTACTTC. Amino acid sequence: CASLGGYQETQYF.

The V and J genes are TRBV9 and TRBJ2-1, with TRBD2 matching over 9 bases. This CDR3 has 16 residues. From germline, CDR1 is SGDLS and CDR2 YYNGEE. The V and J ends lost 0 bases and 4 bases, in that order; junction bases with no gene match: 5. The CDR3 region has the DNA TGTGCCAGCAGCGTAGGGGCTAGCGGGAATTACAATGAGCAGTTCTTC. It is translated as CASSVGASGNYNEQFF.

This clonotype was detected only once. J is TRBJ2-2 and V is TRBV7-6; TRBD2 matches 7 bases. This CDR3 has 14 amino acids. Germline V gene sequence: CDR1 SGHVS, CDR2 FNYEAQ. V shed 6 bases and J 2 bases; nucleotides not matched to a gene: 3. Here the CDR3 reads CASRLGLNTGELFF. CDR3 DNA sequence: TGTGCCAGCAGGCTGGGACTAAACACCGGGGAGCTGTTTTTT.

This clonotype was seen ten or more times. As DNA, the CDR3 is TGTGCCAGCAGTGAAGCTTTGGGGGTATCTGGAAACACCATATATTTT. As protein: CASSEALGVSGNTIYF. This chain joins TRBV6-1 and TRBJ1-3, with D possibly matching TRBD1 (5 bases). This CDR3 region has 16 residues. Deletions cut 0 bases from V and 1 base from J, with 10 bases between. From germline, CDR1 is MNHNS and CDR2 SASEGT.

This clonotype was counted many times. The rearrangement links TRBV28 to TRBJ1-5, with TRBD1 as a possible D gene (6 bases). Germline V gives CDR1 MDHEN, CDR2 SYDVKM. The CDR3 has 14 amino acids. Trimming shortened V by 7 bases and J by 4 bases, and 14 bases separated the two germline ends. CDR3: CASNPLGANQPQHF. CDR3 DNA sequence: TGTGCCAGCAATCCCCTGGGGGCAAATCAGCCCCAGCATTTT.

This clonotype was detected ten times or more. V is TRBV5-1 and J is TRBJ2-1, with TRBD2 as a possible D gene (6 bases). The CDR3 loop spans 14 amino acids. Germline V gives CDR1 SGHRS, CDR2 YFSETQ. V was pared by 5 bases and J by 9 bases, with 18 bases between. The CDR3 region has the DNA TGCGCCAGCAGTCCAGGGAGGCCCTCTGGTGAGCAGTTCTTC. Translated: CASSPGRPSGEQFF.

This clonotype was observed many times. The chain joins TRBV6-2 or TRBV6-3 to TRBJ1-2, with D possibly TRBD1 on 6 matching bases. CDR1 and CDR2 (germline): MNHEY, SVGEGT. This CDR3 is built from 14 residues. V was cut by 6 bases and J by 2 bases, with 13 bases left in between. The CDR3 reads CASSPQGKNYGYTF. In DNA form, the CDR3 reads TGTGCCAGCAGCCCACAGGGCAAGAACTATGGCTACACCTTC.